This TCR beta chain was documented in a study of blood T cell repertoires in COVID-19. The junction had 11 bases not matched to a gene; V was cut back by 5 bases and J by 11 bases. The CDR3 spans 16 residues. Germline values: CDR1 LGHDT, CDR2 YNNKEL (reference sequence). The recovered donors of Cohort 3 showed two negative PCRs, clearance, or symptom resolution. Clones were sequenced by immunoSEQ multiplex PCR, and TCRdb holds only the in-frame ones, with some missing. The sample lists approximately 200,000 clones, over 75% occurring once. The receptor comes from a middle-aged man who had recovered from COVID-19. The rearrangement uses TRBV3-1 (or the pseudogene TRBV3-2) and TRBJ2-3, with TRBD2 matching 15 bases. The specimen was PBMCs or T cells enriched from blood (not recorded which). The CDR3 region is CASSSGLAGGLSWQYF. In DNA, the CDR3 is TGTGCCAGCAGCTCGGGACTAGCGGGGGGACTTTCCTGGCAGTATTTT.